A single T cell receptor (beta chain) is shown here with its context. A junction boundary mismatches the germline segment, possibly from a read error. Each CDR3 protein gets one entry after TCRdb re-called the 5' RACE reads with MiXCR. The sample includes around 63,000 distinct CDR3 sequences, around 16% of them seen just once. This entry belongs to a study of T cells of healthy individuals. Germline CDR1 is MGHRA and CDR2 is YSYEKL. The CDR3 is 15 residues long. The rearrangement uses TRBV4-1 and TRBJ1-6; 7 nucleotides align to TRBD1. The sequence was obtained from a human donor in good health. CDR3 region: CASSPSGQANSPLNF. The CDR3 DNA is TGCGCCAGCAGCCCCTCAGGACAGGCGAATTCACCCCTCAACTTT.